The next 8 T cell receptor beta chains were all read from a single sample in a study of STAT3 mutations in large granular lymphocyte leukemia. Assay: immunoSEQ multiplex PCR; the TCRdb copy retains only in-frame clones and omits some. The sample comprises around 15,000 clones, roughly 91% of which are singletons, and around 9.3% rests with the top ten. Their antigen targets remain unknown. Broader study findings: Every T-cell large granular lymphocyte leukemia patient had at least one immunodominant TCR beta clonotype.

The sequenced sample consisted of peripheral blood mononuclear cells. The source is a woman between 45 and 65 years old with T-cell large granular lymphocyte leukemia. Some clones in this sample may be carry-over from other donors' samples.

This clone was found a few times. The rearrangement links TRBV18 to TRBJ1-4; no firm D call. There are 15 residues in the CDR3. V was shortened by 1 base and J by 0 bases, with 6 bases between the two germline ends. Germline-derived CDR1 and CDR2 are KGHSH and LQKENI. CDR3 amino acids: CASSPLGTTNEKLFF. The CDR3 DNA reads as TGTGCCAGCTCACCACTGGGGACAACTAATGAAAAACTGTTTTTT.

The V gene is TRBV7-9, the J gene TRBJ2-7; tentatively, D is TRBD1 (6 bases). The CDR3 spans 12 residues. The V end lost 6 bases, the J end lost 6 bases, and 12 bases lay between the germline ends. Germline loops: CDR1 SEHNR, CDR2 FQNEAQ (reference sequence). The CDR3 DNA reads as TGTGCCAGCAGTCGTCAGGGGACCGAGCAGTACTTC. This sequence encodes CASSRQGTEQYF.

The rearrangement joins TRBV19 to TRBJ2-7; weak D call: TRBD1 (7 bases). This CDR3 region has 13 residues. Trimming stripped 3 bases from V and 7 bases from J, with 13 bases between. Germline CDR1 is LNHDA and CDR2 is SQIVND (reference sequence). The CDR3 spells CASSISGGREQYF. The CDR3, as DNA: TGTGCCAGTAGTATCTCAGGGGGGAGAGAGCAGTACTTC. Combining the CDR3 with reference TRBV19 and TRBJ2-7 gives the whole variable domain DGGITQSPKYLFRKEGQNVTLSCEQNLNHDAMYWYRQDPGQGLRLIYYSQIVNDFQKGDIAEGYSVSREKKESFPLTVTSAQKNPTAFYLCASSISGGREQYFGPGTRLTVT.

The gene calls are TRBV7-2 and TRBJ2-7; TRBD2 matches at 8 bases. Germline assignment: CDR1 SGHTA and CDR2 FQGNSA. This CDR3 contains 15 residues. J gave up 7 bases and V 1 base, and 9 bases lay outside the gene matches. For the CDR3, the DNA is TGTGCCAGCAGCTTAGATCCGGGAGGGCCGCGGGAGCAGTACTTC. It translates to CASSLDPGGPREQYF.

The chain is built from TRBV28 and TRBJ2-7; TRBD1 matches at 9 bases. CDR3 length equals 17 residues. Germline trimming cut 3 bases from V and 9 bases from J; bases unmatched to any gene: 18. Germline V gives CDR1 MDHEN, CDR2 SYDVKM. The DNA of the CDR3 is TGTGCCAGCAGTTTCACCGGGACAGGGCCAGTTGGGTCATCGCAGTACTTC. This codes for CASSFTGTGPVGSSQYF.

The J gene is TRBJ1-2, the V gene TRBV7-2, with TRBD1 identical over 8 bases. The ends lost 7 bases at V and 7 bases at J; junction bases unmatched: 5. CDR3 length equals 12 residues. In germline, CDR1 is SGHTA, CDR2 FQGNSA. CDR3: CASKDRVGGYTF. CDR3 DNA sequence: TGTGCCAGCAAGGACAGGGTGGGTGGCTACACCTTC. Full variable domain (remainder filled in from reference TRBV7-2 and TRBJ1-2): GAGVSQSPSNKVTEKGKDVELRCDPISGHTALYWYRQSLGQGLEFLIYFQGNSAPDKSGLPSDRFSAERTGGSVSTLTIQRTQQEDSAVYLCASKDRVGGYTFGSGTRLTVV.

The chain joins TRBV19 to TRBJ2-1; 9 bases match TRBD2. V lost 1 base and J lost 9; bases outside the gene matches: 7. CDR1 and CDR2 from the germline V gene are LNHDA and SQIVND (reference sequence). The length of the CDR3 is 15 residues. Here the CDR3 DNA reads TGTGCCAGTAGTATAGGGCTAGCGGGGTCTTCTGAGCAGTTCTTC. Translating gives CASSIGLAGSSEQFF.

This chain connects TRBV29-1 to TRBJ1-1; D unresolved. CDR3 length: 10 amino acids. Germline CDR1 and CDR2: SQVTM and ANQGSEA. Between the trimmed V and J ends, which lost 7 bases and 5 bases, there was a span of 8 bases. The CDR3 spells CSGLETEAFF. CDR3 coding DNA: TGCAGCGGGCTAGAGACTGAAGCTTTCTTT.